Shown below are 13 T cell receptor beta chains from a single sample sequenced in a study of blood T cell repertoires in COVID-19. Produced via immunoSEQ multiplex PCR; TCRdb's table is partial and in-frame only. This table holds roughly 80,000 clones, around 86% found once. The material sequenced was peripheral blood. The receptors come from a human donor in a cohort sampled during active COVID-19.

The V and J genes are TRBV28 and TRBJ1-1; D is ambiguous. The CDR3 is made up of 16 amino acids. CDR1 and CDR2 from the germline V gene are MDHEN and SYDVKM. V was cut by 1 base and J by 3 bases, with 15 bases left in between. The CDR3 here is CASSLSLAAVHTEAFF. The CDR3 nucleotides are TGTGCCAGCAGTTTATCCCTGGCGGCCGTGCACACTGAAGCTTTCTTT.

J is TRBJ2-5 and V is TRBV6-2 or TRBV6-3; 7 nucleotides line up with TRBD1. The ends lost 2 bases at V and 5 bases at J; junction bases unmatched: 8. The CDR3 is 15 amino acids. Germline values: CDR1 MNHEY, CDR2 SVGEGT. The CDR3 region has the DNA TGTGCCAGCAGTTACGCGCTGACAGGGAGCGAGACCCAGTACTTC. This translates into CASSYALTGSETQYF.

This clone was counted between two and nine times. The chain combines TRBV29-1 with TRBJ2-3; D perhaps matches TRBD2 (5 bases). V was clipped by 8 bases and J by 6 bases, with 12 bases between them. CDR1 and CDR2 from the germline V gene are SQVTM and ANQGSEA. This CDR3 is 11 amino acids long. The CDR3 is CSSTRGDTQYF. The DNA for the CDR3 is TGCAGCTCTACGAGAGGGGATACGCAGTATTTT.

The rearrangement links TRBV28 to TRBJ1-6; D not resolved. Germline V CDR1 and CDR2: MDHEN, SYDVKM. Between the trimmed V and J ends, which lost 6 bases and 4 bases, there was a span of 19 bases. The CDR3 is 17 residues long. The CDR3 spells CASRLWSWARYNSPLHF. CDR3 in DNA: TGTGCCAGCAGGCTGTGGTCCTGGGCAAGGTATAATTCACCCCTCCACTTT.

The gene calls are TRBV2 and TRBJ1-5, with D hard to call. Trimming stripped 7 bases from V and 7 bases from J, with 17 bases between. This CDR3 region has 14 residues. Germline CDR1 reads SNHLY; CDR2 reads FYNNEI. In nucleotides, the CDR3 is TGTGCCAGCACCGAGGACGGGATGAGACAGCCCCAGCATTTT. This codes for CASTEDGMRQPQHF.

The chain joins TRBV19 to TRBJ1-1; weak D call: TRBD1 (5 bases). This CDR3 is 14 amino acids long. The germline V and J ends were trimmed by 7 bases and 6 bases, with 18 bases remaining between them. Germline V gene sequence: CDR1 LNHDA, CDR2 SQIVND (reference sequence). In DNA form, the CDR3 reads TGTGCCAGTATTCCCGGGGGGGGGAAAGCTGAAGCTTTCTTT. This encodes CASIPGGGKAEAFF.

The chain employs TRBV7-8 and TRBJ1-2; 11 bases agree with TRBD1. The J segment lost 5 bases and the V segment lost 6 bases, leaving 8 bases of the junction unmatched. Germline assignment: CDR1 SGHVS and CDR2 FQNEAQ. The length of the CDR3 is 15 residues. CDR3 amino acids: CASSLPGQGAYGYTF. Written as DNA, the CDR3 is TGTGCCAGCAGTCTTCCCGGACAGGGGGCGTATGGCTACACCTTC.

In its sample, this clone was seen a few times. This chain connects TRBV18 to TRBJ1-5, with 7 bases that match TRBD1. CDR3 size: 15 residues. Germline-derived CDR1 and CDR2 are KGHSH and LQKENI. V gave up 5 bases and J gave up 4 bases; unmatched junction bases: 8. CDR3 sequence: CASSARGSGNQPQHF. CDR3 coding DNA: TGTGCCAGCTCAGCCAGGGGGAGTGGAAATCAGCCCCAGCATTTT.

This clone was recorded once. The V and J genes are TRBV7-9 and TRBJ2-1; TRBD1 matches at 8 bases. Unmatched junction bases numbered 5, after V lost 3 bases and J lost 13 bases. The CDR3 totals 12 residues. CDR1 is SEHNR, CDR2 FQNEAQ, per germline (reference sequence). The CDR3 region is CASSLTGDVQFF. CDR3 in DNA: TGTGCCAGCAGCTTGACAGGGGATGTACAGTTCTTC.

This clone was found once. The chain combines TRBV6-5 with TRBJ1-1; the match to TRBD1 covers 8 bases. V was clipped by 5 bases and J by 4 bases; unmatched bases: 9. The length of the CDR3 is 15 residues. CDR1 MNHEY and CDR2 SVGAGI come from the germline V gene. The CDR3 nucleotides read TGTGCCAGCAGTATTGACCCGGACAGGGCCACTGAAGCTTTCTTT. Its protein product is CASSIDPDRATEAFF.

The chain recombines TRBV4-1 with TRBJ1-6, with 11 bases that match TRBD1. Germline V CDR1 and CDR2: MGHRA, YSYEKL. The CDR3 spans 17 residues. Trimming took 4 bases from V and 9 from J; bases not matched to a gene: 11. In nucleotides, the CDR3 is TGCGCCAGCAGCCGGAATTTTGGGACAGGGGGAGTTTCACCCCTCCACTTT. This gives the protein CASSRNFGTGGVSPLHF.

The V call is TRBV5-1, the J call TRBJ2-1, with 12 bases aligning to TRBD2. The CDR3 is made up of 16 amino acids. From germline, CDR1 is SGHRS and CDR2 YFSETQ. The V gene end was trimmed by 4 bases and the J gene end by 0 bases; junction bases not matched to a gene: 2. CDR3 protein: CASSGLAGSSYNEQFF. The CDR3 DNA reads TGCGCCAGCAGCGGACTAGCGGGGAGCTCCTACAATGAGCAGTTCTTC.

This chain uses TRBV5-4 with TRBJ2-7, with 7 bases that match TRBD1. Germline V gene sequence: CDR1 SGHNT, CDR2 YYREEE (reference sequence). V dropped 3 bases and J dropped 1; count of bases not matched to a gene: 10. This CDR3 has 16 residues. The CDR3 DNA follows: TGTGCCAGCAGCTCCCGAAGACAGGGTGGTTCCTACGAGCAGTACTTC. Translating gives CASSSRRQGGSYEQYF.